This entry features one T cell receptor beta chain sequence. The antigen remains unidentified. Construction of the TCRbeta library involved unique molecular identifiers. TCRdb re-called the PCR reads through MiXCR, storing one row per CDR3 protein. This table holds fewer than 550,000 distinct CDR3 sequences, 11% found once. This entry belongs to a study of T-cell reconstitution after alpha-beta-depleted transplantation in children. Study outcomes and limitations: T-cell counts and diversity at one year post-transplant came mainly from newly produced T cells.

Trimming at V came to 2 bases and at J to 2 bases, leaving 6 bases not matched to a gene. This CDR3 spans 15 amino acids. The V gene's germline CDR1 is SQVTM and CDR2 ANQGSEA. The chain is built from TRBV29-1 and TRBJ2-3; TRBD2 agrees at 8 bases. This sample comprised PBMCs, mostly from graft donor cells, obtained 180 days after TCRalphabeta/CD19-depleted stem cell transplant. The sequence was collected from a female patient aged 2-9 years who had a stem cell transplant for aplastic anemia, so the T cells may come from the graft donor. The CDR3 loop is CSVERSGSYTDTQYF. In DNA, the CDR3 is TGCAGCGTTGAAAGGAGCGGGAGTTACACAGATACGCAGTATTTT.